The rows below give T cell receptor beta chains drawn from one sample of a study of blood T cell repertoires in COVID-19. Sequenced by immunoSEQ multiplex PCR; TCRdb stores in-frame clones only, minus some. The sample includes over 90,000 clones, 80% to 90% of them seen just once. The source material was peripheral blood. Receptors originate from a middle-aged man with active or convalescent COVID-19. The CDR3 runs from the conserved cysteine through the conserved F or W. D genes are given only for firm matches. Size tells how often a clone was seen (once, few, many) or the class of an expanded clone, and some rows leave it out.

TRBJ1-2,TRBD1,TRBV5-1,NA,TGCGCCAGCAGCTCTGGACAGGGGGCGAATGGCTACACCTTC,CASSSGQGANGYTF
TRBJ2-2,NA,TRBV2,NA,TGTGCCAGCGCCTCAGAAGGACTAACGAACACCGGGGAGCTGTTTTTT,CASASEGLTNTGELFF
TRBJ2-3,NA,TRBV28,once,TGTGCCAGCCTCCATGGAAACAGGGTCCACACAGATACGCAGTATTTT,CASLHGNRVHTDTQYF
TRBJ2-7,NA,TRBV19,NA,TGTGCCAGTAGTGGAACAGGGAACGCTCGGGAGCAGTACTTC,CASSGTGNAREQYF
TRBJ2-5,TRBD1,TRBV6-6,NA,TGTGCCAGCAGCGAGGGACAGGCCCGCCAAGAGACCCAGTACTTC,CASSEGQARQETQYF
TRBJ1-5,TRBD1,TRBV7-8,NA,TGTGCCAGCAGCTTCACGGACAGGGACTATCAGCCCCAGCATTTT,CASSFTDRDYQPQHF
TRBJ1-2,TRBD1,TRBV27,NA,TGTGCCAGCGCCAACAGGGGGGGGACTAACTATGGCTACACCTTC,CASANRGGTNYGYTF
TRBJ1-4,NA,TRBV14,once,TGTGCCAGCAGCCTGCGGCAGGGGTCTAATGAAAAACTGTTTTTT,CASSLRQGSNEKLFF
TRBJ2-1,TRBD2,TRBV7-9,few,TGTGCCAGCAGCATCGGCGGGGGGGCCTTGTATGAGCAGTTCTTC,CASSIGGGALYEQFF
TRBJ1-6,TRBD1,TRBV18,NA,TGTGCCAGCTCACCCCTGGGACAGGGGAATTCACCCCTCCACTTT,CASSPLGQGNSPLHF
TRBJ2-1,TRBD2,TRBV4-2,NA,TGTGCCAGCAGCCCGATATTTAAAGCGGGGGGGCACCCGTTCGTCTACAATGAGCAGTTCTTC,CASSPIFKAGGHPFVYNEQFF
TRBJ1-3,NA,TRBV6-5,few,TGTGCCAGCAGATCGTGGGGGGTCTCTGGAAACACCATATATTTT,CASRSWGVSGNTIYF
TRBJ1-2,TRBD1,TRBV6-5,NA,TGTGCCAGCAGTTCAAAACAGTCAGGGGGTGGCTACACCTTC,CASSSKQSGGGYTF
TRBJ1-3,NA,TRBV9,NA,TGTGCCAGCAGCGTAGCGAGAGGCGGGAGCTCTGGAAACACCATATATTTT,CASSVARGGSSGNTIYF
TRBJ2-3,NA,TRBV9,NA,TGTGCCAGCAGCGTCGACAGAGAATACAGCACAGATACGCAGTATTTT,CASSVDREYSTDTQYF
TRBJ1-6,TRBD1,TRBV7-2,NA,TGTGCCAGCAGCCCCGAACAGGGGTTTGGGTCATCCCTCCACTTT,CASSPEQGFGSSLHF
TRBJ2-1,TRBD2,TRBV9,NA,TGTGCCAGCACCTCCCTAGCGGGGCTAGACAATGAGCAGTTCTTC,CASTSLAGLDNEQFF
TRBJ1-4,TRBD1,TRBV12-3/TRBV12-4,NA,TGTGCCAGCAGCTGGACAGGGCCAAAAAAACTGTTTTTT,CASSWTGPKKLFF
TRBJ2-7,TRBD1,TRBV5-4,NA,TGTGCCAGCAGCCCGCCCGACAGGGCCTACGAGCAGTACTTC,CASSPPDRAYEQYF
TRBJ2-3,NA,TRBV25-1,NA,TGTGCCAGCAGCGGAGGGTATCCAGATACGCAGTATTTT,CASSGGYPDTQYF
TRBJ1-2,NA,TRBV6-2/TRBV6-3,NA,TGTGCCAGCAGTGACTTAAGCAACTATGGCTACACCTTC,CASSDLSNYGYTF
TRBJ1-1,NA,TRBV19,NA,TGTGCCAGTAGTATGCGGGGGGCGGTGCGGCAGAACACTGAAGCTTTCTTT,CASSMRGAVRQNTEAFF
TRBJ2-7,TRBD1,TRBV5-1,NA,TGCGCCAGCAGCTTGGCCGGGACAGGGGTCTACGAGCAGTACTTC,CASSLAGTGVYEQYF
TRBJ2-3,TRBD2,TRBV7-2,once,TGTGCCAGCAGCTTAGGAAGACTAGCGGGGTCCGATACGCAGTATTTT,CASSLGRLAGSDTQYF
TRBJ1-5,TRBD1,TRBV27,NA,TGTGCCAGCAGTGATACGACAGGGGGGGATCAGCCCCAGCATTTT,CASSDTTGGDQPQHF
TRBJ1-1,NA,TRBV9,NA,TGTGCCAGCAGCGTAGCGGTTAACACTGAAGCTTTCTTT,CASSVAVNTEAFF
TRBJ1-6,NA,TRBV5-1,NA,TGCGCCAGCAGCTTGGGGGTTATGACGGGTTCACCCCTCCACTTT,CASSLGVMTGSPLHF
TRBJ1-5,TRBD1,TRBV19,NA,TGTGCCAGTAGTACCCGCGGACAGGGTGGTCAGCCCCAGCATTTT,CASSTRGQGGQPQHF
TRBJ2-7,NA,TRBV6-5,NA,TGTGCCAGCAGTCCTCGACTGGACTCCTACGAGCAGTACTTC,CASSPRLDSYEQYF
TRBJ1-1,NA,TRBV6-5,NA,TGTGCCAGCAGAGCAAACCAGAACACTGAAGCTTTCTTT,CASRANQNTEAFF
TRBJ1-1,NA,TRBV7-2,NA,TGTGCCAGCAGCTTATCGGGGGGGAGACATGAAGCTTTCTTT,CASSLSGGRHEAFF
TRBJ2-7,NA,TRBV6-9,NA,TGTGCCAGCAGTTATTCCGACATTCCTACTGGCGAGCAGTACTTC,CASSYSDIPTGEQYF
TRBJ2-3,TRBD2,TRBV4-2,once,TGTGCCAGCAGCCAAGAGCGACTAGCGGTAGATACGCAGTATTTT,CASSQERLAVDTQYF
TRBJ2-5,TRBD2,TRBV5-1,NA,TGCGCCAGCAGTTTGATAGGTAGCGGGGCAGAGACCCAGTACTTC,CASSLIGSGAETQYF
TRBJ2-5,NA,TRBV5-6,NA,TGTGCCAGCAGCCCCCGAGCGGGTGTTAGGGTTGAGACCCAGTACTTC,CASSPRAGVRVETQYF
TRBJ1-4,NA,TRBV6-5,NA,TGTGCCAGCAGGCCTACAGGCGCAACTAATGAAAAACTGTTTTTT,CASRPTGATNEKLFF
TRBJ2-2,TRBD2,TRBV5-1,once,TGCGCCAGCAGCACCTCAGGGAGGGACACCGGGGAGCTGTTTTTT,CASSTSGRDTGELFF
TRBJ2-5,TRBD1,TRBV7-6,NA,TGTGCCAGCAGCCCGACAGGGGGCGCGGGGGAGACCCAGTACTTC,CASSPTGGAGETQYF
TRBJ2-1,NA,TRBV19,NA,TGTGCCAGTAGTATCGGGTTTTTAGACAATGAGCAGTTCTTC,CASSIGFLDNEQFF
TRBJ1-2,TRBD1,TRBV6-4,NA,TGTGCCAGCAGGCCGGGACAGGGGTTTTATGGCTACACCTTC,CASRPGQGFYGYTF
TRBJ1-6,NA,TRBV7-2,NA,TGTGCCAGCAGCTTTAACAGGAGAGGTGAACCCCTCCACTTT,CASSFNRRGEPLHF
TRBJ2-1,TRBD1,TRBV18,NA,TGTGCCAGCTTCTATGGACAGGGCCCCTACAATGAGCAGTTCTTC,CASFYGQGPYNEQFF
TRBJ2-1,TRBD1,TRBV7-3,once,TGTGCCAGCAGCCGTTCCGGGACAGGGTTCAATGAGCAGTTCTTC,CASSRSGTGFNEQFF
TRBJ1-1,NA,TRBV6-6,few,TGTGCCGTCAGGGGTACCATGAACACTGAAGCTTTCTTT,CAVRGTMNTEAFF
TRBJ1-1,NA,TRBV5-1,NA,TGCGCCAGCAGCTTGGGGCCGGGACAATCTAACACTGAAGCTTTCTTT,CASSLGPGQSNTEAFF
TRBJ1-4,NA,TRBV7-9,NA,TGTGCCAGCAGCTTACAGGCAACTAATGAAAAACTGTTTTTT,CASSLQATNEKLFF
TRBJ1-4,NA,TRBV7-9,NA,TGTGCCAGCAGCCCTTGGGGGGAATTGGGTACAACTAATGAAAAACTGTTTTTT,CASSPWGELGTTNEKLFF
TRBJ1-1,NA,TRBV18,NA,TGTGCCAGCTCACCAACAGGGTTGACTGAAGCTTTCTTT,CASSPTGLTEAFF
TRBJ2-3,NA,TRBV5-4,NA,TGTGCCAGCAGCCCTGGGACACTGAGCACAGATACGCAGTATTTT,CASSPGTLSTDTQYF
TRBJ2-7,TRBD2,TRBV11-3,NA,TGTGCCAGCAGCTTTGGCGGGGGGAGCTCCTACGAGCAGTACTTC,CASSFGGGSSYEQYF
TRBJ1-5,TRBD1,TRBV11-2,once,TGTGCCAGCAGTTCAGGACAGGCCGCGGGGAGCAATCAGCCCCAGCATTTT,CASSSGQAAGSNQPQHF
TRBJ2-3,NA,TRBV27,NA,TGTGCCAGCAGTTTACTCTACGGGACAACGACTAGCACAGATACGCAGTATTTT,CASSLLYGTTTSTDTQYF
TRBJ1-2,NA,TRBV6-5,NA,TGTGCCAGCACCCCCACCGGGGCTAACTATGGCTACACCTTC,CASTPTGANYGYTF
TRBJ1-1,TRBD1,TRBV4-3,NA,TGCGCCAGCAGCCAAGGTGACAGGGGCGACACTGAAGCTTTCTTT,CASSQGDRGDTEAFF
TRBJ2-7,NA,TRBV7-6,NA,TGTGCCAGCAGCTCCTCCCGGGTTGGCGAGCAGTACTTC,CASSSSRVGEQYF
TRBJ2-7,TRBD1,TRBV9,NA,TGTGCCAGCGGCGGTCTCCCAGGGGGCGCGGTGGACGAGCAGTACTTC,CASGGLPGGAVDEQYF
TRBJ2-5,TRBD1,TRBV12-5,NA,TGTGCTAGTGGTTCGACAGGGGGCGGGTTAGTGACCCAGTACTTC,CASGSTGGGLVTQYF
TRBJ2-5,NA,TRBV7-2,few,TGTGCCAGCAGCTACGGGACTTACCAAGAGACCCAGTACTTC,CASSYGTYQETQYF
TRBJ1-3,TRBD1,TRBV30,NA,TGTGCCTGGAGGGAAAGGACAGGGGCTGGAAACACCATATATTTT,CAWRERTGAGNTIYF
TRBJ2-7,NA,TRBV6-5,NA,TGTGCCAGCAGCCCCGTAAGCCCGGCGGTCTCCGAGCAGTACTTC,CASSPVSPAVSEQYF